This T cell receptor beta chain originates from a study of patients and donors after allogeneic stem cell transplantation. V was pared by 7 bases and J by 2 bases, with 15 bases between. CDR1 and CDR2 from the germline V gene are MNHNS and SASEGT. The CDR3 has 14 amino acids. This clonotype was detected ten times or more. TCRdb re-called the RT-PCR reads with MiXCR, one entry per CDR3 protein. The data contain about 960,000 distinct CDR3 sequences, 15% to 20% of them singletons. The TCR comes from a human donor who was either an allogeneic HSCT recipient or a stem cell or donor lymphocyte infusion donor (not recorded which). It is not recorded whose cells these are; they may come from a transplant donor. Sequencing was carried out using blood, either unsorted or a sorted T cell fraction (not recorded which). The chain recombines TRBV6-1 with TRBJ2-7; D not resolved. CDR3 sequence reads: CASTSFGITYEQYF. The DNA of the CDR3 is TGTGCCAGCACCTCATTTGGCATTACCTACGAGCAGTACTTC.